This T cell receptor (beta chain) was retrieved from a study of cytotoxic CD8 clonotypes in ibrutinib-treated CLL. The overall study: The taking of response samples occurred after a median roughly 11 months of treatment, with a range of 6 to 36. Study outcomes and limitations: Sampling time points were not equivalent between sustained-remission and progressing patients.

This clone was found a few times. Its antigen is not identified. Germline lookup yields CDR1 MDHEN and CDR2 SYDVKM. The CDR3 extends over 16 amino acids. V lost 7 bases to trimming and J lost 8 bases; unmatched junction nucleotides: 13. Libraries were prepared by immunoSEQ multiplex PCR; TCRdb keeps only in-frame clonotypes and omits some of them. The sample shows 140,000 to 150,000 clones, 75% to 80% of them seen only once. This TCR was recovered from a human donor with chronic lymphocytic leukemia. The V and J genes are TRBV28 and TRBJ1-6; 8 bases are shared with TRBD1. Here the sequenced sample was PBMCs, taken after 24 months of ibrutinib treatment. The CDR3 DNA reads as TGTGCCAGCATGGCAACACAGGGGGTTGCCTATTCACCCCTCCACTTT. This translates into CASMATQGVAYSPLHF.